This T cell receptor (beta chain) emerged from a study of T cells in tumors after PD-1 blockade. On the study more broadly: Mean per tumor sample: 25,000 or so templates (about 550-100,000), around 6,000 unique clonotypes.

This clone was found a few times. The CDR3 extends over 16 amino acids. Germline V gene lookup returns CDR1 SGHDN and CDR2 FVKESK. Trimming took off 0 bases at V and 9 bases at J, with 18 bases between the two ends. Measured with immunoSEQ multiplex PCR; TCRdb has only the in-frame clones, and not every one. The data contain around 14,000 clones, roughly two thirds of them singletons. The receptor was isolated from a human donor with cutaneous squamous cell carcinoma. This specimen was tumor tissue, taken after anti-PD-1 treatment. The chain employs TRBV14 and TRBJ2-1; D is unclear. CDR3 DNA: TGTGCCAGCAGCCAAGATTTTAGTGGCCTAGTCAGTGAGCAGTTCTTC. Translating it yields CASSQDFSGLVSEQFF.